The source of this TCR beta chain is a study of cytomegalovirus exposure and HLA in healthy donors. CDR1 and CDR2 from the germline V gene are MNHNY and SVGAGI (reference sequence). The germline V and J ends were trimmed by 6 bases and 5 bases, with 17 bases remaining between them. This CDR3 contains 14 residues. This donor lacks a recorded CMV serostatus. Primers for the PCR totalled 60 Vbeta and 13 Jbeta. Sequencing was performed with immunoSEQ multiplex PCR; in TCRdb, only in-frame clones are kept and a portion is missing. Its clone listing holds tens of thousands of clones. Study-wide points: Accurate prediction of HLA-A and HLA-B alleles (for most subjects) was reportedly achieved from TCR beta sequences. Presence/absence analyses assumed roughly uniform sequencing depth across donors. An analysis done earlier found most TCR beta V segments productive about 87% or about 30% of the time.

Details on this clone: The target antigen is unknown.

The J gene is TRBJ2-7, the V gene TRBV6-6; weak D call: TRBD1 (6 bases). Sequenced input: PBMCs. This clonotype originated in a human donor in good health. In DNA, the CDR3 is TGTGCCAGCAGCCCCACCAAGACAGGACACGAGCAGTACTTC. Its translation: CASSPTKTGHEQYF.